There are a few counts of the clone carrying this T cell receptor beta chain. Its antigen is not identified. This CDR3 comprises 17 residues. Germline lookup yields CDR1 ENHRY and CDR2 SYGVKD. J gave up 1 base and V 0 bases, and 4 bases lay outside the gene matches. These data are taken from a study of T cell repertoires in cytomegalovirus infection. About the research overall: Well-studied HLA-B-restricted epitopes and recently identified HLA-C-restricted epitopes of CMV were both used in the study. CMV infection plus the matching HLA type was flagged by public TCR beta signatures. Study results and limitations: HLA-C-restricted CMV-specific TCR beta clonotypes prevailed in the ex vivo response.

TCRdb independently ran MiXCR on the reads; one entry per CDR3 protein. In the table there are fewer than 950,000 distinct CDR3 sequences, around a third of which are singletons. The chain is built from TRBV10-3 and TRBJ1-2; 11 bases match TRBD1. The material sequenced was cultured CD8+ T cells from PBMCs, taken from culture after CMV antigen stimulation. This TCR derives from a human donor in good health (CMV status not recorded). Some clones in this sample may be carry-over from other donors' samples. DNA of the CDR3: TGTGCCATCAGTGAGTCACGGACAGGGGGCCGTAACTATGGCTACACCTTC. Translation: CAISESRTGGRNYGYTF.